A selection of T cell receptor beta chains follows, all from one sample in a study of T cells in Graves' hyperthyroidism and ophthalmopathy. One entry per CDR3 protein, called by TCRdb with MiXCR from the multiplex PCR reads. The repertoire consists of 610,000 or so distinct CDR3 sequences, with about 45% occurring once and the leading ten covering roughly 7.7%. Material for sequencing was peripheral blood or thyroid tissue (not recorded which). The receptors stem from a woman aged 18-29 years with Graves' hyperthyroidism. CDR3s include the opening cysteine and the closing phenylalanine or tryptophan. A D gene is named only where the DNA matches it firmly. Clone size is given for some rows only: seen once, a few or many times, or a class if the clone is expanded.

d_call	v_call	j_call	clone_size	cdr3_nt	cdr3_aa
NA	TRBV29-1	TRBJ1-2	NA	TGCAGCACTGAGCGGGATGCCTACACCTTC	CSTERDAYTF
NA	TRBV25-1	TRBJ1-2	NA	TGTGCCAGCAGTGCCAAGACTGATAACTATGGCTACACCTTC	CASSAKTDNYGYTF
NA	TRBV4-3	TRBJ2-7	many	TGCGCCAGCAGCCAAGGCTCCTTAGACGAGCAGTACTTC	CASSQGSLDEQYF
NA	TRBV11-3	TRBJ1-4	many	TGTGCCAGCAGCCTACCTGGGGTTGCAAAACTGTTTTTT	CASSLPGVAKLFF
TRBD1	TRBV2	TRBJ1-3	NA	TGTGCCAGCCAGTTGGACAGGGCTGGAAACACCATATATTTT	CASQLDRAGNTIYF
NA	TRBV12-3/TRBV12-4	TRBJ1-2	many	TGTGCCAGCAGTACTTGGGGCTCTGGTGGCTACACCTTC	CASSTWGSGGYTF
NA	TRBV29-1	TRBJ2-5	many	TGCAGCGCGGGCAGCCGGGGCCTCCAAGAGACCCAGTACTTC	CSAGSRGLQETQYF
TRBD1	TRBV27	TRBJ1-5	many	TGTGCCAGCAGTTGGACAGGCCTTAATCAGCCCCAGCATTTT	CASSWTGLNQPQHF
TRBD1	TRBV7-9	TRBJ1-1	many	TGTGCCAGCACTACGGGGCAGGGGGCCAACACTGAAGCTTTCTTT	CASTTGQGANTEAFF
NA	TRBV2	TRBJ1-5	many	TGTGCCAGCAGTGAAAATATGGGGCATCAGCCCCAGCATTTT	CASSENMGHQPQHF
NA	TRBV29-1	TRBJ2-7	NA	TGCAGCAGTATCTCGGGGAACGAGCAGTACTTC	CSSISGNEQYF
NA	TRBV7-9	TRBJ1-2	NA	TGTGCCAGCAGCCTTGGAGGGGCCCTACCGGCACACACCTTC	CASSLGGALPAHTF
NA	TRBV10-3	TRBJ1-5	NA	TGTGCCATCAGTGAGTCAGGACAAGATGGCAATCAGCCCCAGCATTTT	CAISESGQDGNQPQHF
NA	TRBV7-9	TRBJ2-7	many	TGTGCCAGCAGCTTAGGGGCGGCAGGGAATCAGTACTTC	CASSLGAAGNQYF
NA	TRBV28	TRBJ1-1	many	TGTGCCAGCAGTTCATCGGGACTCACTGAAGCTTTCTTT	CASSSSGLTEAFF
TRBD1	TRBV7-9	TRBJ2-6	NA	TGTGCCAGCAGCGAAGACAGGGTCAACGTCCTGACTTTC	CASSEDRVNVLTF
TRBD2	TRBV7-3	TRBJ2-3	many	TGTGCCAGCAGCCCCGTCGGAGCGGGAGTCACAGATACGCAGTATTTT	CASSPVGAGVTDTQYF
TRBD1	TRBV7-8	TRBJ1-1	NA	TGTGCCAGCAGCTTACTGACAGGGGGCTGGTCCACTGAAGCTTTCTTT	CASSLLTGGWSTEAFF
NA	TRBV20-1	TRBJ1-5	NA	TGCAGTGCTAGATGGGGCGGGAGCAATCAGCCCCAGCATTTT	CSARWGGSNQPQHF
TRBD1	TRBV5-8	TRBJ1-4	many	TGTGCCAGCAGCAGAAGACAGGGGGCGAATGAAAAACTGTTTTTT	CASSRRQGANEKLFF
TRBD2	TRBV7-2	TRBJ2-1	NA	TGTGCCAGCAGCTCCCAAAGCGGGGGTTACAATGAGCAGTTCTTT	CASSSQSGGYNEQFF
NA	TRBV18	TRBJ2-7	NA	TGTGCCAGCTCACCACCAGGGGGTTTCCCCTACGAGCAGTACTTC	CASSPPGGFPYEQYF
NA	TRBV29-1	TRBJ1-5	once	TGCAGCGTCCCAGGGTATAGCGGGAGGGCCCAGCATTTT	CSVPGYSGRAQHF
TRBD2	TRBV7-3	TRBJ2-5	NA	TGTGCCAGCAGCGCGCGGGGGGGGGAGTTACTGTTCTTC	CASSARGGELLFF
NA	TRBV24-1	TRBJ2-7	NA	NA	CICSASGGQGNEQYF
NA	TRBV20-1	TRBJ1-5	many	TGCAGTGCTAGGGGACCGACTCGGGGGCCCCAGCATTTT	CSARGPTRGPQHF
NA	TRBV29-1	TRBJ1-2	NA	TGCAGCCATGGGACACGGTGGGACATCGGCTACACCTTC	CSHGTRWDIGYTF
NA	TRBV10-3	TRBJ2-7	once	TGTGCCATCAGCCCTACCCCGGGAGCGGACGAGCAGTACTTC	CAISPTPGADEQYF
NA	TRBV27	TRBJ2-7	NA	TGTGCCAGCAGTCCTCTTCGACAGTCCTACGAGCAGTACTTC	CASSPLRQSYEQYF
TRBD1	TRBV5-1	TRBJ2-3	NA	TGCGCCAGCAGCTCCTACAGGGGGCTCACAGATACGCAGTATTTT	CASSSYRGLTDTQYF
TRBD2	TRBV29-1	TRBJ2-1	few	TGCAGCGTTGAACCGGCGGGAGATAACTCCTACAATGAGCAGTTCTTC	CSVEPAGDNSYNEQFF
NA	TRBV7-2	TRBJ1-2	many	TGTGCCAGCAGCTTACCCGCGGGGGCCGGTGGCTACACCTTC	CASSLPAGAGGYTF
NA	TRBV20-1	TRBJ1-2	NA	TGCAGTGCTACCACCACTAGCGGGGGCTACGAGCAGCCCTCTAACTATGGCTACACCTTC	CSATTTSGGYEQPSNYGYTF
NA	TRBV29-1	TRBJ1-2	NA	TGCAGCGTTGTTGGCGGGAGTCGCTACACCTTC	CSVVGGSRYTF
NA	TRBV7-9	TRBJ1-1	NA	TGTGCCAGCAGCTTACGGGGGGAAAGGGGTACTGAAGCTTTCTTT	CASSLRGERGTEAFF
NA	TRBV29-1	TRBJ1-2	NA	TGCAGCGGGGCCACCGGGCAAGATGGCTACACCTTC	CSGATGQDGYTF
NA	TRBV29-1	TRBJ1-5	once	TGCAGCGTTGAAAGGGGGATCGCGGGTCGGCCCCAGCATTTT	CSVERGIAGRPQHF
NA	TRBV7-7	TRBJ2-7	NA	TGTGCTAGCAGCTCTTTGCAGGACCCCTACGAGCAGTACTTC	CASSSLQDPYEQYF
TRBD1	TRBV7-2	TRBJ2-7	many	TGTGCCAGCAGCCCATCAACCGGGACAGTAGTCGACTACGAGCAGTACTTC	CASSPSTGTVVDYEQYF
TRBD2	TRBV7-6	TRBJ2-1	NA	TGTGCCAGCAGCTTAGTTACTAGCGCTAGCTCCTACAATGAGCAGTTCTTC	CASSLVTSASSYNEQFF
NA	TRBV15	TRBJ1-1	NA	TGTGCCACCAGCAGAGAAGTAGGGATCCCTGAAGCTTTCTTT	CATSREVGIPEAFF
TRBD1	TRBV2	TRBJ2-2	NA	TGTGCCAGCCCGGGACAGGGGAACACCGGGGAGCTGTTTTTT	CASPGQGNTGELFF
NA	TRBV28	TRBJ1-4	NA	TGTGCCAGCAGTTTATACAGCCTACTCCATGAAAAACTGTTTTTT	CASSLYSLLHEKLFF
NA	TRBV29-1	TRBJ2-1	NA	TGCAGCGCCGTGACAGATTCCTACAATGAGCAGTTCTTC	CSAVTDSYNEQFF
NA	TRBV25-1	TRBJ1-2	NA	TGTGCCAGCAGTGCTAGCAGGGGAGGCTATGGCTACACCTTC	CASSASRGGYGYTF
NA	TRBV12-3/TRBV12-4	TRBJ2-2	NA	TGTGCCAGCAGCCCCGAGGGACAGCTGTTTTTT	CASSPEGQLFF
TRBD1	TRBV25-1	TRBJ2-7	once	TGTGCCACCGGGGACAGGGTCCACGAGCAGTACTTC	CATGDRVHEQYF
TRBD2	TRBV20-1	TRBJ2-7	NA	TGCAGTGCTAGAGATGGGAGGGACTACTCCTACGAGCAGTACTTC	CSARDGRDYSYEQYF
NA	TRBV4-1	TRBJ2-7	many	TGCGCCAGCAGCCACCTAGCGAAGGGCTACGAGCAGTACTTC	CASSHLAKGYEQYF
NA	TRBV4-1	TRBJ1-1	many	TGCGCCAGCAGCCAATTTTGGAAAATGAACACTGAAGCTTTCTTT	CASSQFWKMNTEAFF